This paragraph reports one TCR beta chain. Sequencing was performed with immunoSEQ multiplex PCR; in TCRdb, only in-frame clones are kept and a portion is missing. The data hold approximately 240,000 clones, with around 90% observed a single time. The CDR3 sequence is 12 residues long. CDR1 and CDR2 from the germline V gene are ENHRY and SYGVKD. Trimming cost V 6 bases and J 7 bases, with 12 bases left between them. The data originate from a study of blood T cell repertoires in COVID-19. Study-level information: COVID-19 samples from acute and convalescent phases originated in the United States, Italy and Spain.

Sequencing was carried out using peripheral blood. V is TRBV10-3 and J is TRBJ1-2; TRBD1 is a possible D gene (6 bases). The clonotype comes from a man under 40 with COVID-19, enrolled during active disease. In DNA, the CDR3 is TGTGCCATCAGCACAGGGAACGGTGGCTACACCTTC. It encodes CAISTGNGGYTF.